This is a list of T cell receptor gamma chains from one sample in a study of human gamma delta and Vdelta1 T cells. No antigen is known for these receptors. TCRdb reanalyzed the PCR reads using CATT. The sample has approximately 8,400 gamma-chain clones, roughly 50% seen once; the top ten hold 2.5%. Sequenced material: Vdelta1 gamma-delta T cells from blood grown in culture (DOT cells). All receptors come from a human donor in good health. Both conserved end residues are trimmed from each CDR3. The order of the fields is V gene, clone size, J gene, CDR3 protein. Only some rows state a clone size, as once, few, many or a class for expanded clones.

V gene: TRGV9
clone size: .
J gene: TRGJ1/TRGJ2
CDR3 protein: ALWEGSFHIYYKKL

V gene: TRGV4
clone size: .
J gene: TRGJ1/TRGJ2
CDR3 protein: ATWDGPGDYKKL

V gene: TRGV2
clone size: .
J gene: TRGJ1/TRGJ2
CDR3 protein: ATRDGGNKKL

V gene: TRGV10
clone size: .
J gene: TRGJ1/TRGJ2
CDR3 protein: AAWKNYYKKL

V gene: TRGV1
clone size: .
J gene: TRGJ1/TRGJ2
CDR3 protein: ATWDIALYKKL

V gene: TRGV2
clone size: .
J gene: TRGJ1/TRGJ2
CDR3 protein: ATWDGPVKKL

V gene: TRGV9
clone size: .
J gene: TRGJP
CDR3 protein: ALWEPQELGKKIKV

V gene: TRGV5
clone size: .
J gene: TRGJP2
CDR3 protein: ATWKGPSSDWIKT

V gene: TRGV5
clone size: .
J gene: TRGJ1/TRGJ2
CDR3 protein: ATWDRQRKWANYYKKL

V gene: TRGV10
clone size: .
J gene: TRGJP1
CDR3 protein: AAWEGTTGWFKI

V gene: TRGV8
clone size: .
J gene: TRGJ1/TRGJ2
CDR3 protein: ATWDRRYYKKL

V gene: TRGV8
clone size: few
J gene: TRGJ1/TRGJ2
CDR3 protein: ATWDPNYYKKL

V gene: TRGV8
clone size: .
J gene: TRGJ1/TRGJ2
CDR3 protein: ATWDKGRAANYYKKL

V gene: TRGV2
clone size: .
J gene: TRGJP2
CDR3 protein: ATWERWSGDWIKT

V gene: TRGV8
clone size: few
J gene: TRGJ1/TRGJ2
CDR3 protein: ATWDNYKKL

V gene: TRGV9
clone size: .
J gene: TRGJ1/TRGJ2
CDR3 protein: ALWEVHWKL

V gene: TRGV4
clone size: .
J gene: TRGJ1/TRGJ2
CDR3 protein: ATWDDPYYKKL

V gene: TRGV8
clone size: .
J gene: TRGJP2
CDR3 protein: ATWDLYSSDWIKT

V gene: TRGV8
clone size: .
J gene: TRGJ1/TRGJ2
CDR3 protein: ATWSNYYKKL

V gene: TRGV9
clone size: .
J gene: TRGJP2
CDR3 protein: ALWEVRSSDWIKT